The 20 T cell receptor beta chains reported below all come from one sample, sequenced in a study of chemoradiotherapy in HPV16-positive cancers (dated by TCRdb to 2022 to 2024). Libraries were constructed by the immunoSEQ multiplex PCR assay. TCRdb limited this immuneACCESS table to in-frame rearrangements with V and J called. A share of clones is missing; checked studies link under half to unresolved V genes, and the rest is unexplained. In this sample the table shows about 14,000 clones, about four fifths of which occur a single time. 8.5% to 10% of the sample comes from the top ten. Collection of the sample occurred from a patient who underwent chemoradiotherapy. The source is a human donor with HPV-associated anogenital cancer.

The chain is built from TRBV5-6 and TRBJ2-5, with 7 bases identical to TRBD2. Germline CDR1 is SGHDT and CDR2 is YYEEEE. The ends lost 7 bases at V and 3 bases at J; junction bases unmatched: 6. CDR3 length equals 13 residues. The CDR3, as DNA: TGTGCCAGCCGGGAGGACCTAGAAGAGACCCAGTACTTC. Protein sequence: CASREDLEETQYF.

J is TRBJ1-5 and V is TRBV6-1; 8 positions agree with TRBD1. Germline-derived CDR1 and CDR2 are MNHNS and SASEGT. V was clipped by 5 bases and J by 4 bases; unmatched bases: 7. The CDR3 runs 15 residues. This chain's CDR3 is CASSRDRGGNQPQHF. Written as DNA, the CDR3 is TGTGCCAGCAGTCGTGACAGGGGAGGGAATCAGCCCCAGCATTTT.

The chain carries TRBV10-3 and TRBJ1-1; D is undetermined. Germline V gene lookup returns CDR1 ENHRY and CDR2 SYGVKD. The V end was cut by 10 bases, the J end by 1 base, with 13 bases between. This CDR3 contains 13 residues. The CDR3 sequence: CATTSQRNTEAFF. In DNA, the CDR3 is TGTGCCACTACTTCACAGAGGAACACTGAAGCTTTCTTT.

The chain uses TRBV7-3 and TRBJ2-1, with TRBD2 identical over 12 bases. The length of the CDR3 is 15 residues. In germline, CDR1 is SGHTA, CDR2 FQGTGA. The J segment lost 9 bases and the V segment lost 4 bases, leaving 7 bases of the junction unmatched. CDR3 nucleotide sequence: TGTGCCAGCAGCTCTAGCGGGAGGGCCGAAGGTGAGCAGTTCTTC. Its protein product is CASSSSGRAEGEQFF.

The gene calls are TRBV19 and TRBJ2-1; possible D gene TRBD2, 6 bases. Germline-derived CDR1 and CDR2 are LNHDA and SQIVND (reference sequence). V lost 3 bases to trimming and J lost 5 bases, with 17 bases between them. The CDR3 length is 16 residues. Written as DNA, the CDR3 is TGTGCCAGTAGTATCTTCGGGGGAGTAGAAAACAATGAGCAGTTCTTC. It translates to CASSIFGGVENNEQFF.

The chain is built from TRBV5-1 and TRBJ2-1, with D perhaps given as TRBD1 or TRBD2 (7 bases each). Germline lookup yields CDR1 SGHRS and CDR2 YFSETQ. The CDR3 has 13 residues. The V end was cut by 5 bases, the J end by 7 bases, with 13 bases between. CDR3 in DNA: TGCGCCAGCAGAAGCGGGACAGTTAATGAGCAGTTCTTC. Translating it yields CASRSGTVNEQFF.

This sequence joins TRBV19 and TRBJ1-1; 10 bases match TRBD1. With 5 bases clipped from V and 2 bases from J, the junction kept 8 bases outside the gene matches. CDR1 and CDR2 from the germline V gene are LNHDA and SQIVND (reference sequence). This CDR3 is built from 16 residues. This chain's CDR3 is CASSPGTGDFNTEAFF. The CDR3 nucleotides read TGTGCCAGTAGTCCTGGGACAGGGGACTTTAACACTGAAGCTTTCTTT.

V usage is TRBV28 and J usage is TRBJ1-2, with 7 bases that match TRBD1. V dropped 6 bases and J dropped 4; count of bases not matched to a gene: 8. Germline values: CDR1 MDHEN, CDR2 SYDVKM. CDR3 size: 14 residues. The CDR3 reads CASRLQGMPYGYTF. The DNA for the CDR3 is TGTGCCAGCAGGTTACAGGGGATGCCCTATGGCTACACCTTC.

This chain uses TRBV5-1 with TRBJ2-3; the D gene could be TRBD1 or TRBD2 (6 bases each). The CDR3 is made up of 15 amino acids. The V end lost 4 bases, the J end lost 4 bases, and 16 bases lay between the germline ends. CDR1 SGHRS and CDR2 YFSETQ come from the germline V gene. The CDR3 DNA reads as TGCGCCAGCAGCCGCTCCAGGGGAGGCGCAGATACGCAGTATTTT. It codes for CASSRSRGGADTQYF.

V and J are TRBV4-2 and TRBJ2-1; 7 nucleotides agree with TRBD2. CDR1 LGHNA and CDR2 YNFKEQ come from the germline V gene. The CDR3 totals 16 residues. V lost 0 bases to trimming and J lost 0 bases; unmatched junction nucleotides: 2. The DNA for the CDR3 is TGTGCCAGCAGCCAAGATGGGGGGGGCTCCTACAATGAGCAGTTCTTC. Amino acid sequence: CASSQDGGGSYNEQFF.

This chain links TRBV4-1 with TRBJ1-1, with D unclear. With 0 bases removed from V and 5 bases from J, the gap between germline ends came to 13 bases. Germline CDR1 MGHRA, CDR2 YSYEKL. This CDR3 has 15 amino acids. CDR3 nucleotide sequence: TGCGCCAGCAGCCAAGATGCGGGGTGGGGAACTGAAGCTTTCTTT. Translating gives CASSQDAGWGTEAFF.

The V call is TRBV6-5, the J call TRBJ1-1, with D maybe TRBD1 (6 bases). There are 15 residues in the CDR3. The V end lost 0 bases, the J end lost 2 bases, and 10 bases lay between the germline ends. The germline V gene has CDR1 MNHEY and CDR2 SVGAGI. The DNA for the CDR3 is TGTGCCAGCAGTTACTCCGACAGGTCAAACACTGAAGCTTTCTTT. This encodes CASSYSDRSNTEAFF.

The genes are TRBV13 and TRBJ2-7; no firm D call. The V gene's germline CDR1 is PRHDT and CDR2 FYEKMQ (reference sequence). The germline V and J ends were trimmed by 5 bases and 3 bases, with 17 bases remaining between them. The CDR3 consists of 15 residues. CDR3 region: CASSRSERGYYEQYF. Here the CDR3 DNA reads TGTGCCAGCAGCCGTTCTGAGCGAGGATACTACGAGCAGTACTTC.

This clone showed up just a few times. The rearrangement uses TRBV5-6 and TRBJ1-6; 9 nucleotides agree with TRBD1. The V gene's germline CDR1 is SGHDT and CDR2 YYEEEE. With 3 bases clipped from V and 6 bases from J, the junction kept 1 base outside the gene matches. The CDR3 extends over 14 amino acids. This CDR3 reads CASSWDRANSPLHF. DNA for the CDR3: TGTGCCAGCAGCTGGGACAGGGCTAATTCACCCCTCCACTTT.

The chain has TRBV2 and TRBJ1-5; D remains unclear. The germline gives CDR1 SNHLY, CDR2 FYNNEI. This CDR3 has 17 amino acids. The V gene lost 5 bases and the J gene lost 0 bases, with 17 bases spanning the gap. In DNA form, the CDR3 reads TGTGCCAGCAGTCCTACGACACTCTATCCTAGCAATCAGCCCCAGCATTTT. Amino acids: CASSPTTLYPSNQPQHF.

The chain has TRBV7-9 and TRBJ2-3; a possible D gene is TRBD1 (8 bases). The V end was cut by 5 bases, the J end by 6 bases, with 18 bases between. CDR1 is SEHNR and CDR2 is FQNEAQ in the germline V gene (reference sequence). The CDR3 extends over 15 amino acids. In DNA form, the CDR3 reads TGTGCCAGCAGCCCCGGACAGGGAGGGATGGATACGCAGTATTTT. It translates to CASSPGQGGMDTQYF.

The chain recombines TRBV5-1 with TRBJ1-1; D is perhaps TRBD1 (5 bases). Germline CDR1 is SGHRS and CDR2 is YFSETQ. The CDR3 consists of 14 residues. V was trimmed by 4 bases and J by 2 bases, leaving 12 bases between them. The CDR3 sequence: CASSEPGLNTEAFF. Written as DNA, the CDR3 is TGCGCCAGCAGCGAGCCAGGGCTCAACACTGAAGCTTTCTTT.

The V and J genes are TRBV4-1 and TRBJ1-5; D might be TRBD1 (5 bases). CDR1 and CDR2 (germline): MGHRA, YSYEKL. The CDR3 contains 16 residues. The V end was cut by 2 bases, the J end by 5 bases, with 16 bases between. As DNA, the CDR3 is TGCGCCAGCAGCCAAACCGGGGCGGGGCCGTATCAGCCCCAGCATTTT. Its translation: CASSQTGAGPYQPQHF.

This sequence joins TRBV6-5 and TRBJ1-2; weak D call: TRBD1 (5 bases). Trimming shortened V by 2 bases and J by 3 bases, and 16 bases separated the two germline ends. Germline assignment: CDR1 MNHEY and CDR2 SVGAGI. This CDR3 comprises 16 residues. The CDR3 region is CASSYRGARVDYGYTF. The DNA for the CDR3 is TGTGCCAGCAGTTACAGGGGAGCGAGGGTGGACTATGGCTACACCTTC.

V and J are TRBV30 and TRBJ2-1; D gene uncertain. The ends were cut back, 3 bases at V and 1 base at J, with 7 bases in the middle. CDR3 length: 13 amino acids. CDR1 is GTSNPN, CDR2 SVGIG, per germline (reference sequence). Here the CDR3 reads CAWRIQSYNEQFF. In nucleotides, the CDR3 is TGTGCCTGGAGAATACAGTCCTACAATGAGCAGTTCTTC. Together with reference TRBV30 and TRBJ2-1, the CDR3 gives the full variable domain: SQTIHQWPATLVQPVGSPLSLECTVEGTSNPNLYWYRQAAGRGLQLLFYSVGIGQISSEVPQNLSASRPQDRQFILSSKKLLLSDSGFYLCAWRIQSYNEQFFGPGTRLTVL.